These 13 T cell receptor beta chains came from one sample sequenced in a study of T cells in Graves' hyperthyroidism and ophthalmopathy. The CDR3 regions of TCR beta were amplified from RNA transcripts. The TCR CDR3 was amplified in a first-round RT-PCR using the HTBI primer set. TCRdb recomputed calls from the multiplex PCR reads with MiXCR, one row per CDR3 protein. The table lists roughly 500,000 distinct CDR3 sequences, 20% to 25% of them singletons. The sample consisted of blood. The source is a woman in her 70s with Graves' ophthalmopathy.

At least ten counts were recorded for this clonotype. The rearrangement joins TRBV7-2 to TRBJ2-7; possibly TRBD2 for D (5 bases). There are 16 residues in the CDR3. V lost 4 bases, J lost 5 bases, and 21 bases lay in between. In germline, CDR1 is SGHTA, CDR2 FQGNSA. CDR3 nucleotides: TGTGCCAGCAGCTCCGAGGGCCCCGGCTTCTGGGACGAGCAGTACTTC. This gives the protein CASSSEGPGFWDEQYF.

About this clonotype: This may stem from a read error, because a much larger clone lies one nucleotide away. The chain combines TRBV2 with TRBJ2-1, with TRBD2 as a possible D gene (7 bases). The CDR3 extends over 15 amino acids. The V gene's germline CDR1 is SNHLY and CDR2 FYNNEI. Trimming removed 4 bases at V and 9 bases at J, with 19 bases between. CDR3 coding DNA: TGTGCCAGCAGTGTTTCGGGGGCGGGAGTCAGTGAGCAGTTCTTC. As protein: CASSVSGAGVSEQFF.

The chain carries TRBV7-2 and TRBJ1-4, with 8 bases matching TRBD1. The length of the CDR3 is 15 residues. Looked up from germline, CDR1 is SGHTA and CDR2 is FQGNSA. Trimming took 1 base from V and 6 from J; bases not matched to a gene: 4. CDR3 residues: CASSLGQGYYEKLFF. CDR3 in DNA: TGTGCCAGCAGCTTAGGACAGGGGTATTATGAAAAACTGTTTTTT.

There are a few counts of this clonotype. The V and J genes are TRBV4-2 and TRBJ2-1, with a tentative D call TRBD1 (7 bases). CDR3 length equals 15 residues. Looked up from germline, CDR1 is LGHNA and CDR2 is YNFKEQ. Deletions cut 0 bases from V and 10 bases from J, with 16 bases between. In nucleotides, the CDR3 is TGTGCCAGCAGCCAAGATCCCCAGGGGGGTCGGGAGCAGTTCTTC. This codes for CASSQDPQGGREQFF.

This clonotype showed up just once. The chain uses TRBV6-2 or TRBV6-3 and TRBJ2-2; possibly TRBD1 for D (6 bases). V lost 7 bases to trimming and J lost 2 bases, with 17 bases between them. CDR3 length: 16 amino acids. Germline CDR1 MNHEY, CDR2 SVGEGT. The CDR3 region is CASMATGTYNTGELFF. The CDR3 region has the DNA TGTGCCAGCATGGCCACCGGGACATACAACACCGGGGAGCTGTTTTTT.

This clonotype was detected a few times. V usage is TRBV15 and J usage is TRBJ2-1; possibly TRBD2 for D (5 bases). Germline-derived CDR1 and CDR2 are LNHNV and YYDKDF (reference sequence). The CDR3 covers 16 residues. With 0 bases removed from V and 2 bases from J, the gap between germline ends came to 11 bases. The CDR3 region has the DNA TGTGCCACCAGCAGAGATGGTAGCGCACCCTACAATGAGCAGTTCTTC. Its translation: CATSRDGSAPYNEQFF.

This clonotype was detected only a few times. V usage is TRBV30 and J usage is TRBJ1-1, with no clear D. V gave up 4 bases and J gave up 1 base, with 10 bases separating them. The germline V gene encodes CDR1 GTSNPN and CDR2 SVGIG (reference sequence). This CDR3 comprises 13 residues. The CDR3 here is CAWTELRNTEAFF. The CDR3 DNA follows: TGTGCCTGGACGGAGCTTCGGAACACTGAAGCTTTCTTT.

Only a few counts were recorded for this clonotype. The J gene is TRBJ2-5, the V gene TRBV20-1; 13 bases match TRBD2. V was clipped by 6 bases and J by 4 bases; unmatched bases: 14. CDR1 and CDR2 (germline): DFQATT, SNEGSKA (reference sequence). CDR3 length equals 17 residues. The CDR3 region is CSAPVGTSGNWGETQYF. DNA for the CDR3: TGCAGTGCCCCGGTTGGGACTAGCGGGAATTGGGGAGAGACCCAGTACTTC.

This clonotype was counted ten times or more. The chain combines TRBV7-9 with TRBJ1-5; 8 bases match TRBD1. The ends lost 5 bases at V and 7 bases at J; junction bases unmatched: 4. This CDR3 region has 13 residues. Germline loops: CDR1 SEHNR, CDR2 FQNEAQ (reference sequence). CDR3 coding DNA: TGTGCCAGCAGCACAGGGGGGAGGCAGCCCCAGCATTTT. Its protein is CASSTGGRQPQHF.

The V call is TRBV19, the J call TRBJ2-5, with TRBD1 as a possible D gene (6 bases). Germline lookup yields CDR1 LNHDA and CDR2 SQIVND (reference sequence). CDR3 length equals 13 residues. Trimming cost V 4 bases and J 2 bases, with 8 bases left between them. CDR3 loop: CASSTGTQETQYF. CDR3 in DNA: TGTGCCAGTAGTACCGGGACACAAGAGACCCAGTACTTC.

This clonotype has only a few counts. V is TRBV14 and J is TRBJ2-2; the D gene is possibly TRBD2 (6 bases). Trimming left V 5 bases short and J 6 bases short, with 19 bases between. The CDR3 spans 16 residues. Germline loops: CDR1 SGHDN, CDR2 FVKESK. The CDR3 DNA is TGTGCCAGCAGCAAGAGACTAGGAGGCACATCCGGGGAGCTGTTTTTT. It is translated as CASSKRLGGTSGELFF.

The rearrangement joins TRBV19 to TRBJ2-5; 7 bases map to TRBD2. CDR1 and CDR2 (germline): LNHDA, SQIVND (reference sequence). V lost 2 bases to trimming and J lost 5 bases; unmatched junction nucleotides: 14. The length of the CDR3 is 17 residues. CDR3 sequence (DNA): TGTGCCAGTAGTATATTCGGGAAGCGGGGCTCGGAGGAGACCCAGTACTTC. Translated, it gives CASSIFGKRGSEETQYF.

This clonotype was recorded at least ten times. V usage is TRBV20-1 and J usage is TRBJ2-3, with 11 bases matching TRBD2. Germline V lookup: CDR1 DFQATT, CDR2 SNEGSKA (reference sequence). The V gene end was trimmed by 3 bases and the J gene end by 0 bases; junction bases not matched to a gene: 2. CDR3 length: 15 amino acids. The CDR3 DNA follows: TGCAGTGCTAGCCGGACTAGCGGGAGCACAGATACGCAGTATTTT. As protein: CSASRTSGSTDTQYF.